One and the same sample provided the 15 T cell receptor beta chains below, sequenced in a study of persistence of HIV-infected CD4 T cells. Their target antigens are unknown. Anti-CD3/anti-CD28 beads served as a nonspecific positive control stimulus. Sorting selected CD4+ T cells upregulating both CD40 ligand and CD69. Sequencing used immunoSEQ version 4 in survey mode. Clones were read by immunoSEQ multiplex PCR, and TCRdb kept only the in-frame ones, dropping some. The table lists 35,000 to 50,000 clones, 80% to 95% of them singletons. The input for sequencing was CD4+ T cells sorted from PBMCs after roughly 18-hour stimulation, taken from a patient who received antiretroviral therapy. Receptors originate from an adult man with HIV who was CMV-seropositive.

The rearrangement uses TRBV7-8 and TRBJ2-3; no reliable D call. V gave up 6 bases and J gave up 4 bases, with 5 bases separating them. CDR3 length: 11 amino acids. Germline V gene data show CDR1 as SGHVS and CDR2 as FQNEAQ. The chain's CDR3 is CASRQSDTQYF. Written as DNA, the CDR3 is TGTGCCAGCAGACAGTCAGATACGCAGTATTTT. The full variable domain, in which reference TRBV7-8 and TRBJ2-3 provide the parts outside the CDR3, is GAGVSQSPRYKVAKRGQDVALRCDPISGHVSLFWYQQALGQGPEFLTYFQNEAQLDKSGLPSDRFFAERPEGSVSTLKIQRTQQEDSAVYLCASRQSDTQYFGPGTRLTVL.

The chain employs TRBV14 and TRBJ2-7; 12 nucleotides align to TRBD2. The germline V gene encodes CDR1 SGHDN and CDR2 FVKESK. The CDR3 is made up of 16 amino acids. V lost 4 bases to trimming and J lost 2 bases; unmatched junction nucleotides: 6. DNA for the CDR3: TGTGCCAGCAGCCGAACGCTAGCGGGGGGGACCTACGAGCAGTACTTC. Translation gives CASSRTLAGGTYEQYF.

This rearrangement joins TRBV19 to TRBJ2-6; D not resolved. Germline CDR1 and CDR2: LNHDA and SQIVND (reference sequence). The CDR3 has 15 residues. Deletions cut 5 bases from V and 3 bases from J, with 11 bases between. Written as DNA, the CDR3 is TGTGCCAGTAGTCAGGTAGCCCATGGGGCCAACGTCCTGACTTTC. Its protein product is CASSQVAHGANVLTF.

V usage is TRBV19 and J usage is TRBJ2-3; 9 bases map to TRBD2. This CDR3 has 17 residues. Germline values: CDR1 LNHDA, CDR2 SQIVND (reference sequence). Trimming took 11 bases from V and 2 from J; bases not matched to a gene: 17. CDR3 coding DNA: TGTGCCGCTTCGAAAGGGATAGCGGGGGAGAACACAGATACGCAGTATTTT. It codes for CAASKGIAGENTDTQYF.

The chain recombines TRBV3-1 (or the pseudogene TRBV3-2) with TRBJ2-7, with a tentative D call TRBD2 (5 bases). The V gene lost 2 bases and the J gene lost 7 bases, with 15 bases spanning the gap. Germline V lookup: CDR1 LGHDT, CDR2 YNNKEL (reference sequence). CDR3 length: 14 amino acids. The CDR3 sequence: CASSQRSTPGEQYF. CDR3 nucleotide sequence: TGTGCCAGCAGCCAAAGATCCACCCCGGGAGAGCAGTACTTC.

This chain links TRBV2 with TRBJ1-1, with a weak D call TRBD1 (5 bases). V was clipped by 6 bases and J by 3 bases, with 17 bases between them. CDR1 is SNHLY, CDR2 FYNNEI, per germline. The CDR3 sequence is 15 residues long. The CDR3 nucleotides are TGTGCCAGCAGAACCCGGGGCGGGTTGGACACTGAAGCTTTCTTT. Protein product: CASRTRGGLDTEAFF.

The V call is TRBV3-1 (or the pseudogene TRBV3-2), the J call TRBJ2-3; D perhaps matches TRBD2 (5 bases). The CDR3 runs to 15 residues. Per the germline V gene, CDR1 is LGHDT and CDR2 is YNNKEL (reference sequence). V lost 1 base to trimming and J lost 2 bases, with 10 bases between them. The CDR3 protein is CASSQGLINTDTQYF. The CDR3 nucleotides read TGTGCCAGCAGCCAAGGACTAATTAACACAGATACGCAGTATTTT.

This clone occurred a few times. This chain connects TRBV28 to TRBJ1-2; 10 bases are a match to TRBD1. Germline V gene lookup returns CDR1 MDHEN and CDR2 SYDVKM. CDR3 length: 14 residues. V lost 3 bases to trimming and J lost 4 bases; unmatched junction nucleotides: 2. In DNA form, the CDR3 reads TGTGCCAGCAGTTTGGACAGGGGGTTCTATGGCTACACCTTC. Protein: CASSLDRGFYGYTF.

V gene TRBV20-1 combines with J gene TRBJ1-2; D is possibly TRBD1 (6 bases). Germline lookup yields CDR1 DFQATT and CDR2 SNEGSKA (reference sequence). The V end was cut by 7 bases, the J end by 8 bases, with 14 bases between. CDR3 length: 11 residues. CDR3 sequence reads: CSVWGAQGYTF. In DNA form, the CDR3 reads TGCAGTGTCTGGGGGGCGCAAGGCTACACCTTC.

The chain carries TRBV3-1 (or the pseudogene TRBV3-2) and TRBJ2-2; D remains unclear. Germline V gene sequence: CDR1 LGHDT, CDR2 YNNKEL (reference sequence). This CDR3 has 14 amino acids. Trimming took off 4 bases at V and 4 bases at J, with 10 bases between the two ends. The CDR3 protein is CASSRKASTGELFF. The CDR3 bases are TGTGCCAGCAGCCGGAAAGCAAGCACCGGGGAGCTGTTTTTT.

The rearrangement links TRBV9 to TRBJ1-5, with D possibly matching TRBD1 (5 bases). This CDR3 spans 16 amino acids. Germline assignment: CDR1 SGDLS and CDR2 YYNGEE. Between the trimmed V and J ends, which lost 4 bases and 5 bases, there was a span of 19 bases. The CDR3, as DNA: TGTGCCAGCAGCCGAGGTAGCAGGGTGGGGGATCAGCCCCAGCATTTT. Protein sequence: CASSRGSRVGDQPQHF.

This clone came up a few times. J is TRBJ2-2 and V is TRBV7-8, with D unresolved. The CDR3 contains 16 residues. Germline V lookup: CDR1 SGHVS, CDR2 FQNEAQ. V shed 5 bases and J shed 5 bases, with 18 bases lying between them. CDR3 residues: CASSQSFGKRTGELFF. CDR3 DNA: TGTGCCAGCAGCCAAAGCTTCGGAAAGCGTACCGGGGAGCTGTTTTTT.

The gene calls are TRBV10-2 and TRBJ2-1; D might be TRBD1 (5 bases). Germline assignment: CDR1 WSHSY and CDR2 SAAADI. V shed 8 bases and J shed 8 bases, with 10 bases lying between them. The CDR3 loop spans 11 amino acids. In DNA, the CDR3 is TGCGCCAGCCGCCAGGGTTATGAGCAGTTCTTC. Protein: CASRQGYEQFF.

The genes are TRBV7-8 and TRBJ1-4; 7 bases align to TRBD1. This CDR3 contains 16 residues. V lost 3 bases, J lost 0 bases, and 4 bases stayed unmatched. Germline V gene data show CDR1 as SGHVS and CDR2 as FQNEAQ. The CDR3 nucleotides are TGTGCCAGCAGCTTTGGGACAGAAGCAACTAATGAAAAACTGTTTTTT. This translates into CASSFGTEATNEKLFF.

CDR3 region: CASSMNRGRNYEQYF. The CDR3 region has the DNA TGTGCCAGTAGTATGAATCGTGGCAGAAACTACGAGCAGTACTTC. The chain uses TRBV19 and TRBJ2-7, with unresolved D. The germline gives CDR1 LNHDA, CDR2 SQIVND (reference sequence). V lost 3 bases, J lost 3 bases, and 15 bases lay in between. There are 15 residues in the CDR3.